Shown below are 22 T cell receptor beta chains from a single sample sequenced in a study of blood T cell repertoires in COVID-19 (dated by TCRdb to 2018 to 2021). Library preparation used the immunoSEQ multiplex PCR assay. Held by TCRdb, this immuneACCESS table contains in-frame sequences only and omits some clones. Under half of the omission traces to an unresolved V gene where checked; the cause of the rest is unknown. A total of about 59,000 clones appear in this sample, more than 75% of them only once. Of the sample, around an eighth falls within the top ten clones. Specimen: peripheral blood. The receptor set was obtained from a man of 80 years or more with acute or convalescent COVID-19.

V gene TRBV7-3 combines with J gene TRBJ2-1, with D perhaps TRBD2 (5 bases). The CDR3 consists of 13 residues. CDR1 and CDR2 from the germline V gene are SGHTA and FQGTGA. The V gene lost 5 bases and the J gene lost 9 bases, with 14 bases spanning the gap. The CDR3: CASSPPSSTEQFF. CDR3 DNA: TGTGCCAGCAGCCCCCCTAGCTCTACTGAGCAGTTCTTC.

This chain links TRBV27 with TRBJ1-5; the D is unclear. Germline V gives CDR1 MNHEY, CDR2 SMNVEV (reference sequence). This CDR3 region has 17 residues. Trimming removed 5 bases from V and 0 bases from J, with 17 bases in between. CDR3 DNA: TGTGCCAGCAGTCAGGCAGTCACCCAGCCTAGCAATCAGCCCCAGCATTTT. Translating gives CASSQAVTQPSNQPQHF.

V usage is TRBV5-6 and J usage is TRBJ2-7; 7 nucleotides line up with TRBD2. The CDR3 covers 16 residues. Germline V gene lookup returns CDR1 SGHDT and CDR2 YYEEEE. The junction had 12 bases not matched to a gene; V was cut back by 4 bases and J by 2 bases. The CDR3 loop is CASSAFRRGSPYEQYF. As DNA, the CDR3 is TGTGCCAGCAGCGCGTTTCGCCGCGGGAGCCCCTACGAGCAGTACTTC.

This clone was found a few times. The chain links TRBV7-9 to TRBJ2-1; 9 nucleotides agree with TRBD1. Germline CDR1 is SEHNR and CDR2 is FQNEAQ (reference sequence). With V trimmed by 5 bases and J by 8 bases, 10 bases remained unmatched. CDR3 size: 15 residues. The CDR3 DNA follows: TGTGCCAGCAGCCCCCGGACAGGGGCCGGCGATGAGCAGTTCTTC. Translated, it gives CASSPRTGAGDEQFF.

The chain is built from TRBV7-8 and TRBJ1-3; D might be TRBD1 (5 bases). V was clipped by 1 base and J by 8 bases, with 15 bases between them. This CDR3 spans 15 amino acids. Germline CDR1 SGHVS, CDR2 FQNEAQ. Here the CDR3 reads CASSLDVGAVDTIYF. The DNA for the CDR3 is TGTGCCAGCAGCTTAGACGTAGGGGCGGTGGACACCATATATTTT.

This clone was counted only a few times. The V call is TRBV28, the J call TRBJ2-7; 9 bases are shared with TRBD1. The V gene's germline CDR1 is MDHEN and CDR2 SYDVKM. The CDR3 totals 14 residues. J lost 3 bases, V lost 4 bases, and 4 bases had no gene match. The CDR3 DNA follows: TGTGCCAGCAGTTCTACGACAGGGGGCTACGAGCAGTACTTC. Translating gives CASSSTTGGYEQYF.

V usage is TRBV5-5 and J usage is TRBJ2-1, with TRBD1 matching over 10 bases. This CDR3 spans 13 amino acids. Per the germline V gene, CDR1 is SGHKS and CDR2 is YYEKEE (reference sequence). After removal of 4 bases from V and 9 bases from J, the junction contained 4 bases not matched to a gene. This CDR3 reads CASSRTGGGEQFF. CDR3 bases: TGTGCCAGCAGCCGGACAGGGGGTGGTGAGCAGTTCTTC. The whole variable domain, filled in from reference TRBV5-5 and TRBJ2-1, reads DAGVTQSPTHLIKTRGQQVTLRCSPISGHKSVSWYQQVLGQGPQFIFQYYEKEERGRGNFPDRFSARQFPNYSSELNVNALLLGDSALYLCASSRTGGGEQFFGPGTRLTVL.

The gene calls are TRBV5-6 and TRBJ1-2, with TRBD1 matching 11 bases. The CDR3 consists of 16 residues. V was pared by 0 bases and J by 7 bases, with 8 bases of the junction left unmatched. CDR1 is SGHDT, CDR2 YYEEEE, per germline. CDR3 region: CASSLGGTGGVSGYTF. CDR3 coding DNA: TGTGCCAGCAGCTTGGGAGGGACAGGGGGAGTAAGTGGCTACACCTTC.

V is TRBV5-6 and J is TRBJ1-4, with D unclear. The CDR3 spans 16 residues. Trimming stripped 3 bases from V and 0 bases from J, with 12 bases between. Germline CDR1 and CDR2: SGHDT and YYEEEE. The CDR3 reads CASSSGGIATNEKLFF. DNA for the CDR3: TGTGCCAGCAGCTCAGGAGGGATTGCAACTAATGAAAAACTGTTTTTT.

The chain couples TRBV2 to TRBJ2-2; 8 positions agree with TRBD2. This CDR3 contains 14 residues. In germline, CDR1 is SNHLY, CDR2 FYNNEI. Unmatched junction bases numbered 6, after V lost 6 bases and J lost 6 bases. CDR3 sequence (DNA): TGTGCCAGCAGGGGACTAGTAATATCCGGGGAGCTGTTTTTT. Translated: CASRGLVISGELFF.

The chain employs TRBV11-3 and TRBJ2-7; D possibly corresponds to TRBD1 (5 bases). Germline CDR1 and CDR2: SGHNT and YENEEA. Between the trimmed V and J ends, which lost 1 base and 0 bases, there was a span of 7 bases. The CDR3 runs to 14 residues. The CDR3 sequence is CASSLGQSSYEQYF. DNA for the CDR3: TGTGCCAGCAGCTTAGGACAGAGCTCCTACGAGCAGTACTTC.

The chain joins TRBV28 to TRBJ1-5, with D perhaps TRBD1 (6 bases). The V end was cut by 6 bases, the J end by 0 bases, with 21 bases between. Per germline, CDR1 MDHEN and CDR2 SYDVKM. The CDR3 has 18 residues. CDR3 nucleotide sequence: TGTGCCAGCAGCCCTGGCCTTGCGGGGGGCAATAGCAATCAGCCCCAGCATTTT. Protein: CASSPGLAGGNSNQPQHF. The variable domain in full, with the rest retrieved from reference TRBV28 and TRBJ1-5, is DVKVTQSSRYLVKRTGEKVFLECVQDMDHENMFWYRQDPGLGLRLIYFSYDVKMKEKGDIPEGYSVSREKKERFSLILESASTNQTSMYLCASSPGLAGGNSNQPQHFGDGTRLSIL.

This rearrangement joins TRBV19 to TRBJ1-1; no firm D call. Germline assignment: CDR1 LNHDA and CDR2 SQIVND (reference sequence). The CDR3 contains 14 residues. Trimming removed 1 base at V and 1 base at J, with 7 bases between. The CDR3 DNA follows: TGTGCCAGTAGTATAGGTGAGGAGAACACTGAAGCTTTCTTT. Its protein is CASSIGEENTEAFF.

The chain links TRBV5-6 to TRBJ1-2, with D uncertain. V was shortened by 0 bases and J by 1 base, with 7 bases between the two germline ends. This CDR3 spans 14 amino acids. Germline values: CDR1 SGHDT, CDR2 YYEEEE. The CDR3 nucleotides are TGTGCCAGCAGCTTGGGGCAACGTAACTATGGCTACACCTTC. It codes for CASSLGQRNYGYTF.

The gene calls are TRBV30 and TRBJ1-2, with D uncertain. This CDR3 contains 12 residues. Germline CDR1 and CDR2: GTSNPN and SVGIG (reference sequence). V lost 0 bases and J 8 bases, leaving 10 bases between the germline ends. The CDR3 is CAWSVAEGGYTF. The CDR3 coding sequence is TGTGCCTGGAGTGTAGCGGAGGGCGGCTACACCTTC.

J is TRBJ2-2 and V is TRBV5-1; 7 bases line up with TRBD1. The junction had 6 bases not matched to a gene; V was cut back by 3 bases and J by 7 bases. The germline V gene has CDR1 SGHRS and CDR2 YFSETQ. This CDR3 spans 14 amino acids. The DNA for the CDR3 is TGCGCCAGCAGCTCACAGGGGATGGGCGGGGAGCTGTTTTTT. It codes for CASSSQGMGGELFF.

The chain links TRBV3-1 (or the pseudogene TRBV3-2) to TRBJ1-2, with D possibly matching TRBD1 (6 bases). The CDR3 has 12 amino acids. Germline CDR1 and CDR2: LGHDT and YNNKEL (reference sequence). The V and J ends lost 4 bases and 7 bases respectively, with 10 bases between them. CDR3 sequence reads: CASSPGEGGYTF. The CDR3 DNA follows: TGTGCCAGCAGCCCAGGGGAGGGTGGCTACACCTTC.

The rearrangement joins TRBV11-3 to TRBJ1-4; 9 nucleotides agree with TRBD1. J was trimmed by 6 bases and V by 5 bases; bases with no gene match: 4. Germline CDR1 is SGHNT and CDR2 is YENEEA. The CDR3 runs 14 residues. CDR3 sequence: CASSLWTGDEKLFF. In DNA, the CDR3 is TGTGCCAGCAGCCTCTGGACAGGGGATGAAAAACTGTTTTTT.

The chain employs TRBV27 and TRBJ1-3, with 7 bases that match TRBD1. The CDR3 covers 16 residues. Germline CDR1 is MNHEY and CDR2 is SMNVEV (reference sequence). The J segment lost 0 bases and the V segment lost 5 bases, leaving 7 bases of the junction unmatched. The DNA for the CDR3 is TGTGCCAGCAGTGCAACAGGGGCCCACTCTGGAAACACCATATATTTT. Translated, it gives CASSATGAHSGNTIYF.

This clone was observed a handful of times. V is TRBV14 and J is TRBJ2-7; D perhaps matches TRBD1 (5 bases). The CDR3 is 15 amino acids. Germline V CDR1 and CDR2: SGHDN, FVKESK. With 3 bases removed from V and 0 bases from J, the gap between germline ends came to 12 bases. The CDR3 loop is CASSQGRGPSYEQYF. As DNA, the CDR3 is TGTGCCAGCAGCCAGGGAAGGGGTCCCTCCTACGAGCAGTACTTC. Full variable domain (outside the CDR3, taken from reference TRBV14 and TRBJ2-7): EAGVTQFPSHSVIEKGQTVTLRCDPISGHDNLYWYRRVMGKEIKFLLHFVKESKQDESGMPNNRFLAERTGGTYSTLKVQPAELEDSGVYFCASSQGRGPSYEQYFGPGTRLTVT.

Written as DNA, the CDR3 is TGCAGCGTTGATTTACATCTAGACACTGAAGCTTTCTTT. Translation: CSVDLHLDTEAFF. The V and J genes are TRBV29-1 and TRBJ1-1; D not certain. The V gene's germline CDR1 is SQVTM and CDR2 ANQGSEA. With 3 bases removed from V and 3 bases from J, the gap between germline ends came to 11 bases. This CDR3 has 13 amino acids. Together with reference TRBV29-1 and TRBJ1-1, the CDR3 gives the full variable domain: SAVISQKPSRDICQRGTSLTIQCQVDSQVTMMFWYRQQPGQSLTLIATANQGSEATYESGFVIDKFPISRPNLTFSTLTVSNMSPEDSSIYLCSVDLHLDTEAFFGQGTRLTVV.

The genes are TRBV5-4 and TRBJ1-6, with 9 bases that match TRBD1. Germline V lookup: CDR1 SGHNT, CDR2 YYREEE (reference sequence). CDR3 size: 17 residues. The V gene end was trimmed by 3 bases and the J gene end by 4 bases; junction bases not matched to a gene: 8. Here the CDR3 DNA reads TGTGCCAGCAGCTCACCGACAGGGGGAACTTATAATTCACCCCTCCACTTT. It is translated as CASSSPTGGTYNSPLHF.